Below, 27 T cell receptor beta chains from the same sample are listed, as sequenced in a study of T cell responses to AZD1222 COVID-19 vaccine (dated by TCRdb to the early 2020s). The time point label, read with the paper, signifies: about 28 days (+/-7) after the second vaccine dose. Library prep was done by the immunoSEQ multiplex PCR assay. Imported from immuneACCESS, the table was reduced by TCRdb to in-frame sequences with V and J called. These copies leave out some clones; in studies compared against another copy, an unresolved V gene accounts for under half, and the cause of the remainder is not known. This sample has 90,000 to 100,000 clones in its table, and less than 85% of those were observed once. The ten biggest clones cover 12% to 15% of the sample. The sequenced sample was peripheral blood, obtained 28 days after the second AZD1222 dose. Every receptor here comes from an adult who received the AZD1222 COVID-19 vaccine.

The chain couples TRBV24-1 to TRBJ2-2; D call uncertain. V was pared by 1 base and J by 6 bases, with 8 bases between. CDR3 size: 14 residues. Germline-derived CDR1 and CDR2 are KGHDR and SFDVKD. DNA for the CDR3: TGTGCCACCAGTGATTTACGTGCCTCCGGGGAGCTGTTTTTT. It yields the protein CATSDLRASGELFF.

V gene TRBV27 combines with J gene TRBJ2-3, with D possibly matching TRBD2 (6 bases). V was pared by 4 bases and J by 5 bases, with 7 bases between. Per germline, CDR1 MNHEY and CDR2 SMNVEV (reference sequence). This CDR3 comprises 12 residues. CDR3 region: CASSSGGDTQYF. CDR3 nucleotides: TGTGCCAGCAGTTCCGGGGGAGATACGCAGTATTTT.

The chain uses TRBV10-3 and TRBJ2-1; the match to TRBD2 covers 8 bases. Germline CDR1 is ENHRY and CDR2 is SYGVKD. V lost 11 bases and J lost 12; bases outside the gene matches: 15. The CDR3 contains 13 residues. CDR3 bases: TGTGCCTCTGAGCGGGAGTGGGATCGGCGGCAGTTCTTC. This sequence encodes CASEREWDRRQFF.

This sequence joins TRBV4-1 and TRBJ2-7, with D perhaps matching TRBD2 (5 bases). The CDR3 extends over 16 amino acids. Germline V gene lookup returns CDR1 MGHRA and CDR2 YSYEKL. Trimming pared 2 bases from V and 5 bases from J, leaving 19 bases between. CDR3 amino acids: CASSQPVLRRYDEQYF. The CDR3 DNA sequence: TGCGCCAGCAGCCAACCGGTGCTTAGGAGGTATGACGAGCAGTACTTC.

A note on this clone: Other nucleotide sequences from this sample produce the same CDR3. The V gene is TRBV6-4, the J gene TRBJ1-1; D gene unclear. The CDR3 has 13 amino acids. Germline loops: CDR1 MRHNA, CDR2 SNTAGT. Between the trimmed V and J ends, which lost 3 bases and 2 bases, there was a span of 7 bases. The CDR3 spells CASSEGANTEAFF. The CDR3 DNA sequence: TGTGCCAGCAGTGAGGGAGCAAACACTGAAGCTTTCTTT.

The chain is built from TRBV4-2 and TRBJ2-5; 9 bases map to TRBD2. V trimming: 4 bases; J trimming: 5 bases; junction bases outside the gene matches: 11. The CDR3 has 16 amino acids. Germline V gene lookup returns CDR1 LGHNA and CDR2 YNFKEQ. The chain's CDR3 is CASSPAGGGGRETQYF. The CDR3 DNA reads TGTGCCAGCAGCCCTGCGGGCGGGGGGGGTCGGGAGACCCAGTACTTC.

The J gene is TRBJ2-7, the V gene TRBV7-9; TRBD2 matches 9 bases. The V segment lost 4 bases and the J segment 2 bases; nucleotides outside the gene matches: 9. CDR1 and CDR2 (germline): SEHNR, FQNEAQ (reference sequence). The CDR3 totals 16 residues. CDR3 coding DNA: TGTGCCAGCAGCTCCTCGACTAGCGGCGATACCTACGAGCAGTACTTC. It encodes CASSSSTSGDTYEQYF.

CDR3 in amino acids: CASSLGLAGVDTQYF. In DNA, the CDR3 is TGTGCCAGCAGCTTAGGACTAGCGGGAGTAGATACGCAGTATTTT. The rearrangement joins TRBV7-2 to TRBJ2-3, with 12 nucleotides matching TRBD2. CDR1 SGHTA and CDR2 FQGNSA come from the germline V gene. J lost 5 bases, V lost 1 base, and 1 base had no gene match. This CDR3 has 15 amino acids.

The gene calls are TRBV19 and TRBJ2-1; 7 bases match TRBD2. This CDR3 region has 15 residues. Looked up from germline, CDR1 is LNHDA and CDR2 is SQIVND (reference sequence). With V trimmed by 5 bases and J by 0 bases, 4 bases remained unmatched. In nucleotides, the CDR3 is TGTGCCAGTAGTCCAGCGGGGCTCTCCTACAATGAGCAGTTCTTC. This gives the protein CASSPAGLSYNEQFF.

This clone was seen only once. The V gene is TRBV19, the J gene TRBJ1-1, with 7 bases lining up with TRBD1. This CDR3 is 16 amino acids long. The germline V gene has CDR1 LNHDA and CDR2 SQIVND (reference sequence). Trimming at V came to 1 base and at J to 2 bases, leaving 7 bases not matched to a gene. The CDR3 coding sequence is TGTGCCAGTAGTATAGCATGGAGGACAGGTAACACTGAAGCTTTCTTT. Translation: CASSIAWRTGNTEAFF.

The chain's CDR3 is CASRMTSRSSYEQYF. CDR3 bases: TGTGCCAGCAGGATGACTAGCCGGAGCTCCTACGAGCAGTACTTC. V gene TRBV2 combines with J gene TRBJ2-7, with TRBD2 identical over 7 bases. Germline V lookup: CDR1 SNHLY, CDR2 FYNNEI. CDR3 length: 15 residues. V lost 6 bases and J lost 0; bases outside the gene matches: 8.

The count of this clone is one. DNA for the CDR3: TGTGCCAGCAGCTTTAGGACCGGGACAGCCCAAGAGACCCAGTACTTC. This encodes CASSFRTGTAQETQYF. This chain connects TRBV7-2 to TRBJ2-5; TRBD1 aligns across 7 bases. The V segment lost 3 bases and the J segment 1 base; nucleotides outside the gene matches: 8. The CDR3 runs to 16 residues. Germline V gives CDR1 SGHTA, CDR2 FQGNSA. Together with reference TRBV7-2 and TRBJ2-5, the CDR3 gives the full variable domain: GAGVSQSPSNKVTEKGKDVELRCDPISGHTALYWYRQSLGQGLEFLIYFQGNSAPDKSGLPSDRFSAERTGGSVSTLTIQRTQQEDSAVYLCASSFRTGTAQETQYFGPGTRLLVL.

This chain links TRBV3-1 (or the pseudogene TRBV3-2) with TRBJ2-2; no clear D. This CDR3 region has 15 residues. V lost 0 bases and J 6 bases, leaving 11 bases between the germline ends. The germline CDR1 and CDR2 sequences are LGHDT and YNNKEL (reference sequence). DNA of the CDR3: TGTGCCAGCAGCCAAGATCTGGTTGGCCCCGGGGAGCTGTTTTTT. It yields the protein CASSQDLVGPGELFF.

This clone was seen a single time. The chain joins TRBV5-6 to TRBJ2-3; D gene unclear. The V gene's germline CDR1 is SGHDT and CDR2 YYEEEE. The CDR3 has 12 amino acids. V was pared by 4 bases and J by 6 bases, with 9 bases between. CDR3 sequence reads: CASSLRLDTQYF. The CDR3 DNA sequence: TGTGCCAGCAGCCTACGGCTCGATACGCAGTATTTT.

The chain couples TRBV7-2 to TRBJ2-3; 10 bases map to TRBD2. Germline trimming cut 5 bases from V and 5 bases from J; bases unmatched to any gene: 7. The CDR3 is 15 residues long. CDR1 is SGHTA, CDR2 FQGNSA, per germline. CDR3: CASSLLAGPGDTQYF. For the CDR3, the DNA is TGTGCCAGCAGCCTACTAGCGGGACCTGGAGATACGCAGTATTTT.

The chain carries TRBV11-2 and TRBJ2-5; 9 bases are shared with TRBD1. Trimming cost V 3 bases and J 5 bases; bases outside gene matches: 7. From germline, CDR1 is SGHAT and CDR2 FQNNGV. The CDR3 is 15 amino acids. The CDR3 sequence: CASSLGQGFEETQYF. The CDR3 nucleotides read TGTGCCAGCAGCTTGGGACAGGGTTTTGAGGAGACCCAGTACTTC.

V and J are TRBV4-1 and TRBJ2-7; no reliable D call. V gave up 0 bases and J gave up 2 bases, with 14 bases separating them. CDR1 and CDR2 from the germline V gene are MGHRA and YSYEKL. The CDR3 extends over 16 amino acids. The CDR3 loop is CASSQDPGRPTYEQYF. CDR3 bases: TGCGCCAGCAGCCAAGATCCTGGCAGACCAACCTACGAGCAGTACTTC.

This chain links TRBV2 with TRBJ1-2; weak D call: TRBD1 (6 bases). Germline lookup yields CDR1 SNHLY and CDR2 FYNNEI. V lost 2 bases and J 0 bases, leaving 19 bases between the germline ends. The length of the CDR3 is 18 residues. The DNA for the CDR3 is TGTGCCAGCAGTGAAACCCCGCTCAGACAGGAGCCTAACTATGGCTACACCTTC. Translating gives CASSETPLRQEPNYGYTF. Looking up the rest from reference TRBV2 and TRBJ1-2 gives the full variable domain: EPEVTQTPSHQVTQMGQEVILRCVPISNHLYFYWYRQILGQKVEFLVSFYNNEISEKSEIFDDQFSVERPDGSNFTLKIRSTKLEDSAMYFCASSETPLRQEPNYGYTFGSGTRLTVV.

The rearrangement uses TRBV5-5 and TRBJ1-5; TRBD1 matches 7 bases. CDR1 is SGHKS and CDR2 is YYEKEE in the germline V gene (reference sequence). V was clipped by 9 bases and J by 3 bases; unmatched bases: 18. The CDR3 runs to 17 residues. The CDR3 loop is CANLGGSTTGPNQPQHF. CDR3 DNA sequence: TGTGCCAACCTAGGGGGAAGTACGACAGGGCCCAATCAGCCCCAGCATTTT.

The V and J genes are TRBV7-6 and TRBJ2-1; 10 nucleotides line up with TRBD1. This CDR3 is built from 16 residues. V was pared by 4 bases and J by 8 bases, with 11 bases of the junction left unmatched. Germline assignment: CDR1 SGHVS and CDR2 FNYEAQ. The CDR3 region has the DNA TGTGCCAGCAGCTCCCTTGACAGGGGGCGCTTAGATGAGCAGTTCTTC. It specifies CASSSLDRGRLDEQFF.

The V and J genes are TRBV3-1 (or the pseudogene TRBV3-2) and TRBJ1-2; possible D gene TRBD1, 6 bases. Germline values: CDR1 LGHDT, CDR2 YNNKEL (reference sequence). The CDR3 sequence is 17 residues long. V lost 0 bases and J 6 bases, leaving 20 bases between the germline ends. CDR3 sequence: CASSQEGGRRIGDGYTF. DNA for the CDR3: TGTGCCAGCAGCCAAGAGGGGGGCAGACGTATCGGGGATGGCTACACCTTC.

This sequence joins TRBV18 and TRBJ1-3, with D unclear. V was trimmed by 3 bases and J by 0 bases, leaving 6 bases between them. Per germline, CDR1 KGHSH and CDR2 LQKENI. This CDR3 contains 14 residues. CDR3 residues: CASSPNSSGNTIYF. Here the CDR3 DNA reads TGTGCCAGCTCACCCAACTCCTCTGGAAACACCATATATTTT.

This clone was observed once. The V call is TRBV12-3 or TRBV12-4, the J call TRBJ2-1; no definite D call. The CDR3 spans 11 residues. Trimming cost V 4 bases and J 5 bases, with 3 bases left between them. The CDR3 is CASSSDNEQFF. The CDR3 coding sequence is TGTGCCAGCAGTTCCGACAATGAGCAGTTCTTC.

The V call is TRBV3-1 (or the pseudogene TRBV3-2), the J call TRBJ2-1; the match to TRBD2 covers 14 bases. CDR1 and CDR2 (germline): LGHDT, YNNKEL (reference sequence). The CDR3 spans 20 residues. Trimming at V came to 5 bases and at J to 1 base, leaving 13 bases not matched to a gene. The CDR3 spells CASSVYFGTSGRMSYNEQFF. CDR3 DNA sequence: TGTGCCAGCAGCGTCTATTTCGGGACTAGCGGGAGAATGTCCTACAATGAGCAGTTCTTC.

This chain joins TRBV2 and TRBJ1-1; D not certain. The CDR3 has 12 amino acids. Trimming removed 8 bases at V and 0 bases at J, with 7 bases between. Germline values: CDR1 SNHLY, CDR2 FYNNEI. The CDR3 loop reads CASGLMNTEAFF. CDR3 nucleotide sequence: TGTGCCAGCGGGCTTATGAACACTGAAGCTTTCTTT.

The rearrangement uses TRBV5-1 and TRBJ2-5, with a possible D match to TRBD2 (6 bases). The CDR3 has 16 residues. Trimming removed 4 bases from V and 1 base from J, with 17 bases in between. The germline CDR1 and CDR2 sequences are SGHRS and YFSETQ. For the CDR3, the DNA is TGCGCCAGCAGCCTGGGGGGAACGGGAAGCCAAGAGACCCAGTACTTC. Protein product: CASSLGGTGSQETQYF.

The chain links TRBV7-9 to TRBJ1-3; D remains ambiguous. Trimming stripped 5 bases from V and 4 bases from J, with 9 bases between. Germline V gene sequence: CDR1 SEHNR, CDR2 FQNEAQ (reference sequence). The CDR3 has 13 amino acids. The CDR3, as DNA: TGTGCCAGCAGCCCTGGCTCCGGAAACACCATATATTTT. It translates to CASSPGSGNTIYF.